A single sample gave rise to the 16 T cell receptor beta chains below, sequenced in a study of identical twins. In TCRdb, the 5' RACE reads were re-called with MiXCR into one record per CDR3 protein. The sample contains about 920,000 distinct CDR3 sequences, approximately 13% of which appear only once. This sample also appeared in a second study, on yellow fever vaccine responses in identical twins.

Specimen: PBMCs. All receptors derive from a woman in her late teens or twenties in good health.

The chain couples TRBV20-1 to TRBJ1-1; the D is unclear. Germline lookup yields CDR1 DFQATT and CDR2 SNEGSKA (reference sequence). The CDR3 loop spans 11 amino acids. Trimming removed 6 bases at V and 2 bases at J, with 7 bases between. CDR3 sequence: CSAADNTEAFF. In DNA form, the CDR3 reads TGCAGTGCCGCGGACAACACTGAAGCTTTCTTT.

This clonotype was seen only a few times. This may stem from a read error, because a much larger clone lies one nucleotide away. CDR3 protein: CSVEGYTF. In DNA, the CDR3 is TGCAGCGTTGAGGGCTACACCTTC. This chain joins TRBV29-1 and TRBJ1-2; D unresolved. CDR1 SQVTM and CDR2 ANQGSEA come from the germline V gene. V was shortened by 3 bases and J by 8 bases, with 1 base between the two germline ends. CDR3 length: 8 amino acids.

This clonotype showed up just a few times. The V call is TRBV7-9, the J call TRBJ2-1; 7 nucleotides align to TRBD1. The V and J ends lost 0 bases and 10 bases, in that order; junction bases with no gene match: 9. Germline loops: CDR1 SEHNR, CDR2 FQNEAQ (reference sequence). This CDR3 region has 15 residues. For the CDR3, the DNA is TGTGCCAGCAGCTTAGCGACAGGGTTCTACGGGGAGCAGTTCTTC. Protein product: CASSLATGFYGEQFF. Supplemented by reference TRBV7-9 and TRBJ2-1, the full variable domain reads DTGVSQNPRHKITKRGQNVTFRCDPISEHNRLYWYRQTLGQGPEFLTYFQNEAQLEKSRLLSDRFSAERPKGSFSTLEIQRTEQGDSAMYLCASSLATGFYGEQFFGPGTRLTVL.

This clonotype appeared a few times. The junction does not match germline at one end; this may be a read error. This chain joins TRBV20-1 and TRBJ2-5; D not resolved. CDR1 DFQATT and CDR2 SNEGSKA come from the germline V gene (reference sequence). The CDR3 runs 15 residues. The CDR3 DNA follows: TGCAGTGCCAGAGGCCCGCGGACGGTGGAAGAGACCCAGTACTTC. It codes for CSARGPRTVEETQYF.

There are many counts of this clonotype. The chain couples TRBV12-3 or TRBV12-4 to TRBJ2-5, with D unresolved. This CDR3 comprises 12 residues. With 3 bases removed from V and 4 bases from J, the gap between germline ends came to 6 bases. The CDR3 coding sequence is TGTGCCAGCAGTTTTTTAGGAGAGACCCAGTACTTC. Its protein is CASSFLGETQYF.

This clonotype was recorded a few times. The chain links TRBV7-6 to TRBJ1-3, with D possibly matching TRBD1 (5 bases). The V gene lost 4 bases and the J gene lost 4 bases, with 14 bases spanning the gap. CDR3 size: 15 residues. Per the germline V gene, CDR1 is SGHVS and CDR2 is FNYEAQ. CDR3 nucleotide sequence: TGTGCCAGCAGCTCAGGGACTATAGCCGGAAACACCATATATTTT. Protein: CASSSGTIAGNTIYF.

Written as DNA, the CDR3 is TGTGCCAGCAGTTTATACACCGATCAGCCCCAGCATTTT. This translates into CASSLYTDQPQHF. The J gene is TRBJ1-5, the V gene TRBV27, with D hard to call. The CDR3 runs to 13 residues. The V gene's germline CDR1 is MNHEY and CDR2 SMNVEV (reference sequence). Deletions cut 1 base from V and 5 bases from J, with 6 bases between.

The V and J genes are TRBV9 and TRBJ1-2; the D gene is possibly TRBD1 (6 bases). The length of the CDR3 is 13 residues. Germline V gene data show CDR1 as SGDLS and CDR2 as YYNGEE. Trimming took 0 bases from V and 8 from J, leaving 11 bases between them. Here the CDR3 DNA reads TGTGCCAGCAGCGTAGGGACAGCACGGGGCTACACCTTC. It yields the protein CASSVGTARGYTF.

This clonotype was observed a handful of times. This chain joins TRBV2 and TRBJ1-4; 9 bases match TRBD1. CDR1 is SNHLY and CDR2 is FYNNEI in the germline V gene. This CDR3 contains 18 residues. Germline trimming cut 4 bases from V and 0 bases from J; bases unmatched to any gene: 9. DNA of the CDR3: TGTGCCAGCAGTGGCAATCCGGGACAGGGTACAACTAATGAAAAACTGTTTTTT. Protein: CASSGNPGQGTTNEKLFF.

This clonotype has just a few counts. The J gene is TRBJ2-3, the V gene TRBV5-1; the match to TRBD2 covers 10 bases. There are 13 residues in the CDR3. V lost 5 bases to trimming and J lost 5 bases; unmatched junction nucleotides: 2. Germline V gene data show CDR1 as SGHRS and CDR2 as YFSETQ. The CDR3 DNA sequence: TGCGCCAGCAGAGGGACTAGCGAAGATACGCAGTATTTT. As protein: CASRGTSEDTQYF.

The chain links TRBV12-3 or TRBV12-4 to TRBJ1-2; tentatively, D is TRBD1 (6 bases). This CDR3 contains 12 residues. Trimming took 6 bases from V and 6 from J, leaving 11 bases between them. The CDR3 DNA reads as TGTGCCAGCAGCCGACAGGATCATGGCTACACCTTC. This translates into CASSRQDHGYTF.

The V and J genes are TRBV20-1 and TRBJ2-3; D unresolved. V was shortened by 5 bases and J by 2 bases, with 14 bases between the two germline ends. Germline loops: CDR1 DFQATT, CDR2 SNEGSKA (reference sequence). The CDR3 extends over 14 amino acids. CDR3 region: CSAWEERNTDTQYF. The CDR3 bases are TGCAGTGCTTGGGAAGAGCGAAACACAGATACGCAGTATTTT.

This clonotype was detected ten times or more. The genes are TRBV7-8 and TRBJ2-1; possibly TRBD1 for D (5 bases). Germline CDR1 SGHVS, CDR2 FQNEAQ. The germline V and J ends were trimmed by 1 base and 7 bases, with 5 bases remaining between them. The CDR3 has 12 residues. CDR3 sequence: CASSLGTNEQFF. The CDR3 DNA reads as TGTGCCAGCAGCTTAGGGACAAATGAGCAGTTCTTC.

The chain has TRBV2 and TRBJ2-7; 9 bases are a match to TRBD1. This CDR3 comprises 14 residues. The V segment lost 8 bases and the J segment 4 bases; nucleotides outside the gene matches: 9. Germline loops: CDR1 SNHLY, CDR2 FYNNEI. Here the CDR3 reads CASLGQGLYYEQYV. CDR3 sequence (DNA): TGTGCCAGCCTGGGACAGGGTCTCTATTACGAGCAGTACGTC.

This clonotype occurred a few times. This chain connects TRBV6-2 or TRBV6-3 to TRBJ2-7, with 13 nucleotides matching TRBD2. Looked up from germline, CDR1 is MNHEY and CDR2 is SVGEGT. The CDR3 is made up of 15 amino acids. Trimming removed 6 bases from V and 2 bases from J; junction bases left unmatched: 4. In DNA form, the CDR3 reads TGTGCCAGCAGGGGGACTAGCGGGGCCACCTACGAGCAGTACGTC. This gives the protein CASRGTSGATYEQYV.

In its sample, this clonotype was seen a few times. V usage is TRBV5-1 and J usage is TRBJ2-5; no clear D. Germline values: CDR1 SGHRS, CDR2 YFSETQ. V dropped 6 bases and J dropped 5 bases, with 8 bases sitting between them. CDR3 size: 11 residues. CDR3: CASKNEETQYF. The CDR3 region has the DNA TGCGCCAGCAAGAATGAGGAGACCCAGTACTTC.